These T cell receptor beta chains were read from a single sample in a study of cytomegalovirus exposure and HLA in healthy donors. The method was immunoSEQ multiplex PCR; TCRdb's version includes in-frame clones alone and lacks a portion of them. The data contain 100,000 to 150,000 clones, roughly 70% of them singletons. The sample was PBMCs. The receptor set was obtained from a man aged 35 to 55 in good health and CMV-seropositive. The CDR3 runs from the conserved cysteine through the conserved F or W. A D gene is named only where the DNA matches it firmly. Size values are once, few and many counts, or a class for expanded clones, and some rows have none.

J | V | D | size | CDR3 | DNA
TRBJ1-2 | TRBV27 | TRBD1 | - | CASSLRKDRGHGYTF | TGTGCCAGCAGTTTACGGAAGGACAGGGGCCATGGCTACACCTTC
TRBJ2-1 | TRBV29-1 | TRBD2 | - | CSVDTSGIYNEQFF | TGCAGCGTTGATACTAGCGGGATATACAATGAGCAGTTCTTC
TRBJ1-1 | TRBV6-5 | TRBD1 | - | CASSLGEDRTEAFF | TGTGCCAGCAGCCTTGGGGAGGACAGGACTGAAGCTTTCTTT
TRBJ2-6 | TRBV28 | TRBD1 | - | CASSPRDRDPSGANVLTF | TGTGCCAGCAGTCCCCGGGACAGGGACCCCTCTGGGGCCAACGTCCTGACTTTC
TRBJ2-3 | TRBV11-2 | TRBD2 | - | CASSPGTSGPGGDTQYF | TGTGCCAGCAGCCCTGGGACTAGCGGGCCAGGGGGGGATACGCAGTATTTT
TRBJ2-2 | TRBV7-6 | TRBD1 | - | CASRQTGVQNTGELFF | TGTGCCAGCAGACAAACAGGGGTCCAGAACACCGGGGAGCTGTTTTTT
TRBJ2-1 | TRBV5-1 | - | - | CASRADSSYNEQFF | TGCGCCAGCAGGGCGGACAGCTCCTACAATGAGCAGTTCTTC
TRBJ2-3 | TRBV9 | - | - | CASSVGEGGRTDTQYF | TGTGCCAGCAGCGTAGGAGAGGGCGGCCGCACAGATACGCAGTATTTT
TRBJ2-2 | TRBV11-3 | TRBD1 | - | CASSLVRGTGELFF | TGTGCCAGCAGCTTAGTCAGGGGGACCGGGGAGCTGTTTTTC
TRBJ1-2 | TRBV5-1 | TRBD1 | - | CASSLEGQGRGSGYTF | TGCGCCAGCAGCCTCGAAGGACAGGGTCGTGGATCTGGCTACACCTTC
TRBJ1-1 | TRBV21-1 | - | - | CASSKVGGEAFF | TGTGCCAGCAGCAAAGTTGGGGGGGAAGCTTTCTTT
TRBJ2-1 | TRBV5-1 | TRBD2 | - | CASSPTVAGGSYNEQFF | TGCGCCAGCAGCCCAACCGTGGCGGGAGGGTCCTACAATGAGCAGTTCTTC
TRBJ1-1 | TRBV18 | - | - | CASSATLQGSTEAFF | TGTGCCAGCTCAGCAACCTTACAGGGAAGCACTGAAGCTTTCTTT
TRBJ2-7 | TRBV5-4 | - | - | CASSLGGPLGEQYF | TGTGCCAGCAGCTTGGGGGGCCCGCTGGGAGAGCAGTACTTC
TRBJ2-5 | TRBV5-6 | TRBD1 | few | CASSLKGRGQETQYF | TGTGCCAGCAGCTTGAAGGGCAGGGGGCAGGAGACCCAGTACTTC
TRBJ1-4 | TRBV7-7 | TRBD1 | - | CASSSGTANEKLFF | TGTGCCAGCAGCTCCGGGACAGCGAACGAAAAACTGTTTTTT
TRBJ2-7 | TRBV28 | TRBD2 | - | CASRSGTSGPYEQYF | TGTGCCAGCAGGTCAGGGACTAGCGGACCCTACGAGCAGTACTTC
TRBJ2-5 | TRBV7-8 | TRBD2 | - | CASSPGTSGNGETQYF | TGTGCCAGCAGCCCGGGGACTAGCGGAAATGGAGAGACCCAGTACTTC
TRBJ2-1 | TRBV2 | TRBD1 | - | CASRGGTGSQVAQFF | TGTGCCAGCAGGGGGGGGACAGGGAGCCAGGTTGCGCAGTTCTTC
TRBJ1-1 | TRBV18 | - | - | CASLTTRGLNTEAFF | TGTGCCAGCTTGACAACTCGGGGTTTGAACACTGAAGCTTTCTTT
TRBJ2-1 | TRBV13 | TRBD1 | - | CASSPAGTESSFRDNEQFF | TGTGCCAGCAGCCCCGCCGGGACAGAGTCCTCCTTCAGGGACAATGAGCAGTTCTTC
TRBJ2-7 | TRBV7-9 | - | - | CASSFTGQSYEQYF | TGTGCCAGCAGCTTTACAGGGCAGTCCTACGAGCAGTACTTC
TRBJ2-7 | TRBV28 | TRBD1 | few | CASGTGSRFYEQYF | TGTGCCAGCGGGACAGGGTCCCGTTTTTACGAGCAGTACTTC
TRBJ1-5 | TRBV5-8 | TRBD1 | few | CASSLVRTGNQPQHF | TGTGCCAGCAGCTTGGTCCGGACAGGGAATCAGCCCCAGCATTTT
TRBJ1-2 | TRBV6-5 | TRBD1 | - | CASSLTGARGGYTF | TGTGCCAGCAGTTTGACAGGGGCCCGGGGTGGCTACACCTTC
TRBJ2-1 | TRBV27 | TRBD2 | - | CASSFLTSSNEQFF | TGTGCCAGCAGTTTTTTGACTAGCTCCAATGAGCAGTTCTTC
TRBJ2-7 | TRBV11-2 | TRBD2 | - | CASSYTSGGGPYEQYF | TGTGCCAGCAGCTACACATCGGGAGGTGGCCCCTACGAGCAGTACTTC
TRBJ2-7 | TRBV6-5 | TRBD1 | - | CASSYLGQGFDEQYF | TGTGCCAGCAGTTACCTGGGACAGGGATTTGACGAGCAGTACTTC
TRBJ2-1 | TRBV6-6 | TRBD1 | - | CATTRDRAYNEQFF | TGTGCCACGACCCGGGACAGGGCCTACAATGAGCAGTTCTTC
TRBJ2-2 | TRBV21-1 | - | - | CASSANGTVAVPNTGELFF | TGTGCCAGCAGCGCTAATGGGACAGTAGCGGTCCCGAACACCGGGGAGCTGTTTTTT
TRBJ1-1 | TRBV28 | - | - | CASKVGHLNTEAFF | TGTGCCAGCAAAGTGGGGCATTTGAACACTGAAGCTTTCTTT
TRBJ1-6 | TRBV6-5 | - | once | CASRESAYSPLHF | TGTGCCAGCCGGGAGTCAGCCTATTCACCCCTCCACTTT
TRBJ2-1 | TRBV5-6 | - | - | CASSLVDPGNEQFF | TGTGCCAGCAGCTTGGTGGACCCAGGGAATGAGCAGTTCTTC
TRBJ2-7 | TRBV13 | - | - | CASSLGGNYEQYF | TGTGCCAGCAGCTTAGGGGGCAACTACGAGCAGTACTTC
TRBJ2-7 | TRBV27 | TRBD2 | - | CASSFSGRGPYEQYF | TGTGCCAGCAGCTTTAGCGGGAGGGGACCCTACGAGCAGTACTTC
TRBJ2-2 | TRBV27 | TRBD1 | - | CASSRGQGLNTGELFF | TGTGCCAGCAGCCGGGGACAGGGATTGAACACCGGGGAGCTGTTTTTT
TRBJ1-2 | TRBV2 | TRBD1 | - | CASREGQGQAYGYTF | TGTGCCAGCCGAGAAGGACAGGGTCAGGCCTATGGCTACACCTTC
TRBJ1-6 | TRBV5-4 | - | - | CASSLAGVNSPLHF | TGTGCCAGCAGCTTGGCAGGGGTTAATTCACCCCTCCACTTT
TRBJ1-2 | TRBV5-1 | - | - | CASSFAEGGYTF | TGCGCCAGCAGCTTTGCAGAGGGCGGCTACACCTTC
TRBJ2-3 | TRBV5-8 | TRBD2 | few | CASSLSLAGTDTQYF | TGTGCCAGCAGCTTGTCACTAGCGGGAACAGATACGCAGTATTTT
TRBJ1-3 | TRBV18 | - | few | CASSPRGDSGNTIYF | TGTGCCAGCTCACCACGGGGCGACTCTGGAAACACCATATATTTT
TRBJ1-5 | TRBV6-5 | - | - | CASMGGNNQPQHF | TGTGCCAGCATGGGAGGGAACAATCAGCCCCAGCATTTT
TRBJ2-5 | TRBV4-2 | TRBD2 | few | CASSQVTSGGARETQYF | TGTGCCAGCAGCCAAGTAACGAGCGGGGGGGCTAGGGAGACCCAGTACTTC
TRBJ2-1 | TRBV7-2 | - | - | CASSSQGGLYNEQFF | TGTGCCAGCAGCTCACAGGGAGGGCTCTACAATGAGCAGTTCTTC